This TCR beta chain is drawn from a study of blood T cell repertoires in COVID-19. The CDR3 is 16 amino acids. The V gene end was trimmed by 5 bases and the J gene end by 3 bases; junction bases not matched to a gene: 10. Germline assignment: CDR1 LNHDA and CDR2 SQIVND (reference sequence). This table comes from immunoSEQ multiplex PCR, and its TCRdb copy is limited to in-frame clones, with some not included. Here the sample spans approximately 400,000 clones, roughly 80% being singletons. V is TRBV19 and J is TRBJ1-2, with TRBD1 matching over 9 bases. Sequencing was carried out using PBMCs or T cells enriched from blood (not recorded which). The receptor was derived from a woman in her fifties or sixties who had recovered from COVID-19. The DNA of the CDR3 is TGTGCCAGTAGTGGGCGGGGACAGGGCTCCTACTATGGCTACACCTTC. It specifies CASSGRGQGSYYGYTF.